The clone carrying this TCR beta chain was seen only once. Germline V lookup: CDR1 LNHDA, CDR2 SQIVND (reference sequence). V was trimmed by 7 bases and J by 3 bases, leaving 16 bases between them. This CDR3 region has 14 residues. Assay: immunoSEQ multiplex PCR; the TCRdb copy retains only in-frame clones and omits some. Of fewer than 200,000 clones listed, around 88% are singletons. The sample is drawn from a study of control samples from healthy donors and cancer patients. The chain uses TRBV19 and TRBJ2-7, with D perhaps TRBD2 (6 bases). The sequence was obtained from a woman in her 30s in good health. Source material: blood. The chain's CDR3 is CASTPGGRFYEQYF. CDR3 DNA sequence: TGTGCCAGTACTCCCGGGGGAAGGTTCTACGAGCAGTACTTC.